This is a list of T cell receptor beta chains from one sample in a study of blood T cells in healthy people across ages. TCRdb reanalysed the 5' RACE reads using MiXCR and keeps one entry per CDR3 protein. The sample includes fewer than 800,000 distinct CDR3 sequences, around 49% of them seen just once. Sequenced input: blood. These receptors were collected from a woman in her sixties or seventies in good health. Each CDR3 is given with its conserved first and last residue. D genes are given only for firm matches. The size of a clone is reported for some rows only, either as once, few or many, or as a class for expanded clones.

>-|TRBV20-1|TRBJ2-1|-|15
TGCAGTGCTAGGGGTATGACATCCGCCTACAATGAGCAGTTCTTC
CSARGMTSAYNEQFF
>-|TRBV5-1|TRBJ2-5|TRBD2|16
TGCGCCAGCAGCTTGCGGGCTAGCGGGCGCCAAGAGACCCAGTACTTC
CASSLRASGRQETQYF
>few|TRBV5-6|TRBJ2-3|TRBD2|15
TGTGCCAGCAGCTTGGAGGCGGGAGGGACAGATACGCAGTATTTT
CASSLEAGGTDTQYF
>-|TRBV29-1|TRBJ2-1|TRBD2|15
TGCAGCGCCGCTAGCGGGAGAATGTCCTACAATGAGCAGTTCTTC
CSAASGRMSYNEQFF
>-|TRBV9|TRBJ2-7|TRBD1|16
TGTGCCAGCAGCGTCCAGATTAGCGGAGGACAGGGCGAGCAGTACTTC
CASSVQISGGQGEQYF
>-|TRBV2|TRBJ1-1|-|16
TGTGCCAGCAGGGCCCGACAGTCCATGGGGAGCACTGAAGCTTTCTTT
CASRARQSMGSTEAFF
>-|TRBV29-1|TRBJ1-4|-|11
TGCAGCGCAACAGGGTTTGAAAAACTGTTTTTT
CSATGFEKLFF
>-|TRBV28|TRBJ1-2|-|14
TGTGCCAGCAGTTTAGACGGGATCTTCTATGGCTACACCTTC
CASSLDGIFYGYTF
>once|TRBV2|TRBJ1-2|-|12
TGTGCCAGCTCGGGGGCTGTCTATGGCTACACCTTC
CASSGAVYGYTF
>-|TRBV3-1|TRBJ2-7|-|12
TGTGCCAGCAGCCAAGTTACACACGAGCAGTACTTC
CASSQVTHEQYF
>few|TRBV28|TRBJ1-1|-|15
TGTGCCAGCAGTTTATTTCGGGTCAGGCGGAGTGAAGCTTTCTTT
CASSLFRVRRSEAFF
>-|TRBV9|TRBJ2-3|-|14
TGTGCCAGCAGCGGACTGGGACCTGCGGATACGCAGTATTTT
CASSGLGPADTQYF
>-|TRBV2|TRBJ1-1|-|16
TGTGCCAGCAGTGAAGTGGGAGACAGGCCTTACACTGAAGCTTTCTTT
CASSEVGDRPYTEAFF
>-|TRBV7-2|TRBJ2-7|-|15
TGTGCCAGCAGCTTAGTGGGGAAGCGGACCTGCGAGCAGTACTTC
CASSLVGKRTCEQYF
>-|TRBV2|TRBJ2-7|-|15
TGTGCCAGCAGTGTTGGCCCCAGCCAATACTACGAGCAGTACTTC
CASSVGPSQYYEQYF
>few|TRBV10-3|TRBJ2-7|-|13
TGTGCCGCACAACCCGGTGGATTGGGCGAGCAGTACTTC
CAAQPGGLGEQYF
>-|TRBV20-1|TRBJ2-7|TRBD2|13
TGCAGTGCTAGCGGGACTAGGATGTGGGAGCAGTACTTC
CSASGTRMWEQYF
>-|TRBV20-1|TRBJ1-2|TRBD1|16
TGCAGTGCTAGAGGTACAGGGGATCTTGCTAACTATGGCTACACCTTC
CSARGTGDLANYGYTF
>-|TRBV20-1|TRBJ1-4|TRBD1|16
TGCAGTGCCGGACAGGTCACGGCTGGTGCTAATGAAAAACTGTTTTTT
CSAGQVTAGANEKLFF
>-|TRBV6-5|TRBJ2-3|-|16
TGTGCCAGCAGTTACTCAGCAGGGACTAGCACAGATACGCAGTATTTT
CASSYSAGTSTDTQYF
>few|TRBV7-2|TRBJ1-5|-|16
TGTGCCAGCAGCTTAGGGGCAGGCAATAGCAATCAGCCCCAGCATTTT
CASSLGAGNSNQPQHF
>-|TRBV20-1|TRBJ2-1|-|14
TGCAGTGCTAGAGATGAAGGGTATCTGAGTGAGCAGTTCTTC
CSARDEGYLSEQFF
>few|TRBV5-6|TRBJ2-7|-|13
TGTGCCAGCAGCTTGGTAGATTCCTACGAGCAGTACTTC
CASSLVDSYEQYF
>few|TRBV6-1|TRBJ1-1|-|14
TGTGCCAGCCGCGCCGTACCACAGCACACTGAAGCTTTCTTT
CASRAVPQHTEAFF
>few|TRBV20-1|TRBJ2-4|TRBD1|11
TGCAGTGCTCCAGGGGGAAACATTCAGTACTTC
CSAPGGNIQYF
>-|TRBV27|TRBJ2-5|-|13
TGTGCCAGCAGTTTATCAGGGTACAAGACCCAGTACTTC
CASSLSGYKTQYF
>few|TRBV4-1|TRBJ2-3|-|16
TGCGCCAGCAGCCAAAAGGTCCCTCCTAGCACAGATACGCAGTATTTT
CASSQKVPPSTDTQYF
>-|TRBV7-2|TRBJ2-4|TRBD2|15
TGTGCCAGCAGCCCCACGGGAGGGGCGATAAACATTCAGTACTTC
CASSPTGGAINIQYF
>-|TRBV29-1|TRBJ2-1|TRBD1|13
TGCAGCGTTGTTAGCCAGGGGGTGGATGAGCAGTTCTTC
CSVVSQGVDEQFF
>once|TRBV28|TRBJ2-7|TRBD2|15
TGTGCCAGCATTCTGACTAGCGGGAGCCGCGGGGAGCAGTACTTC
CASILTSGSRGEQYF
>-|TRBV28|TRBJ1-2|-|14
TGTGCCAGCAGTAATTGGGCAGAGAACTATGGCTACACCTTC
CASSNWAENYGYTF
>-|TRBV7-7|TRBJ2-1|-|14
TGTGCCAGCAGCCCGGGACCCAGGGACAATGAGCAGTTCTTC
CASSPGPRDNEQFF
>few|TRBV7-2|TRBJ2-7|TRBD2|16
TGTGCCAGCAGCTTAGAGGGGACTAGCGGGATTTACGAGCAGTACTTC
CASSLEGTSGIYEQYF
>few|TRBV4-1|TRBJ1-6|-|16
TGCGCCAGCAGCCACCGAGAAGGAGATGGGGATTCACCCCTCCACTTT
CASSHREGDGDSPLHF
>-|TRBV6-1|TRBJ2-7|-|15
TGTGCCAGCAGTGAAGGTCCGACCCGGGACTACGAGCAGTACTTC
CASSEGPTRDYEQYF
>few|TRBV6-2/TRBV6-3|TRBJ2-7|TRBD2|18
TGTGCCAGCAGTACCTACCCGGGACTAGCGGGAGTATCCTACGAGCAGTACTTC
CASSTYPGLAGVSYEQYF
>-|TRBV3-1|TRBJ1-1|-|14
TGTGCCAGCAGCCAAGGGGTCCGGGCTCCAAAAGGTTTCTTT
CASSQGVRAPKGFF